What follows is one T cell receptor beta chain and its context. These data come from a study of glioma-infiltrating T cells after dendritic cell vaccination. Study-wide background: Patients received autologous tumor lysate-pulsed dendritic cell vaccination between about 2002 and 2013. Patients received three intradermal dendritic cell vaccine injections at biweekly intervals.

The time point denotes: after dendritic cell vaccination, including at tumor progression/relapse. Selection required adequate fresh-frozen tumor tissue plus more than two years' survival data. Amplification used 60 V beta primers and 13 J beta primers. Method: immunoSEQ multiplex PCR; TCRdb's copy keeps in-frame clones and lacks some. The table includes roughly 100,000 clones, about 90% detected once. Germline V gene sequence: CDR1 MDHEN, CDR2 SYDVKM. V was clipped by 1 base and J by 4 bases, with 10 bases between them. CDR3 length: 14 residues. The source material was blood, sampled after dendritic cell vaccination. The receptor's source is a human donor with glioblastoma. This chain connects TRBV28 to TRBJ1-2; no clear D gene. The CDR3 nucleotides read TGTGCCAGCAGTTTATCAGGCAGCCGCTATGGCTACACCTTC. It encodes CASSLSGSRYGYTF.